A single TCR beta chain is shown here with its context. The assay was immunoSEQ multiplex PCR, and TCRdb's table has in-frame clones only and misses some. This table holds 90,000 to 95,000 clones, 85% to 95% found once. This entry belongs to a study of T cell changes during pregnancy in multiple sclerosis. The CDR3 consists of 11 residues. Germline V gene lookup returns CDR1 SQVTM and CDR2 ANQGSEA. Between the trimmed V and J ends, which lost 7 bases and 4 bases, there was a span of 11 bases. This material consisted of peripheral blood, taken in the third trimester of pregnancy. The chain is built from TRBV29-1 and TRBJ2-7, with D perhaps matching TRBD2 (5 bases). The receptor was derived from a female donor with multiple sclerosis, enrolled in a pregnancy study. CDR3 sequence reads: CSALWEYEQYF. The CDR3 coding sequence is TGCAGCGCCCTATGGGAGTACGAGCAGTACTTC.